The 8 T cell receptor beta chains presented below share a single source sample, sequenced in a study of CD8+CD57+ T cells in acquired aplastic anemia. CDR3 and TCR beta VDJ profiling relied on genomic DNA as the template. MiXCR, applied by TCRdb to the reads, yields one record per CDR3 protein. This table has approximately 470,000 distinct CDR3 sequences, roughly a third appearing once. Patients who underwent sequencing had shown CD8+CD57+ cell expansion by flow cytometry. The sample consisted of sorted CD4+, CD8+, or CD8+CD57+ T cells (not recorded which) from PBMCs. Receptors originate from a human donor with aplastic anemia.

V and J are TRBV5-1 and TRBJ2-7; 11 bases are shared with TRBD1. CDR1 and CDR2 from the germline V gene are SGHRS and YFSETQ. Losses at the gene ends were 4 bases for V and 5 bases for J; bases not matched to a gene: 5. The CDR3 sequence is 14 residues long. CDR3 sequence reads: CASSARTGGNEQYF. The CDR3, as DNA: TGCGCCAGCAGCGCCCGGACAGGGGGCAACGAGCAGTACTTC. Using reference TRBV5-1 and TRBJ2-7 for the parts outside the CDR3, the full variable domain is KAGVTQTPRYLIKTRGQQVTLSCSPISGHRSVSWYQQTPGQGLQFLFEYFSETQRNKGNFPGRFSGRQFSNSRSEMNVSTLELGDSALYLCASSARTGGNEQYFGPGTRLTVT.

Concerning this clonotype: A much larger clonotype is one base distant, so this may be a read error. The V call is TRBV7-8, the J call TRBJ2-7; 9 bases agree with TRBD2. Trimming cost V 6 bases and J 1 base; bases outside gene matches: 7. Looked up from germline, CDR1 is SGHVS and CDR2 is FQNEAQ. CDR3 size: 15 residues. CDR3 nucleotide sequence: TGTGCCAGCAGAGAGAGCGGGGGGACGTCCTACGAGCAGTACTTC. Residues: CASRESGGTSYEQYF.

This clonotype was recorded at least ten times. This chain joins TRBV10-3 and TRBJ2-7; 7 bases fit TRBD2. Trimming cost V 10 bases and J 3 bases; bases outside gene matches: 12. CDR3 length: 14 residues. Germline V gene sequence: CDR1 ENHRY, CDR2 SYGVKD. CDR3 loop: CASQVAGVDYEQYF. The DNA for the CDR3 is TGTGCCAGCCAGGTCGCGGGAGTGGACTACGAGCAGTACTTC.

This clonotype was seen only a few times. This chain connects TRBV20-1 to TRBJ1-4; TRBD1 is a possible D gene (6 bases). The germline V and J ends were trimmed by 5 bases and 5 bases, with 6 bases remaining between them. CDR3 length equals 11 residues. The germline V gene has CDR1 DFQATT and CDR2 SNEGSKA (reference sequence). CDR3 region: CSAGTNEKLFF. The CDR3 region has the DNA TGCAGTGCTGGGACAAATGAAAAACTGTTTTTT.

The V gene is TRBV19, the J gene TRBJ2-7; the match to TRBD1 covers 10 bases. Looked up from germline, CDR1 is LNHDA and CDR2 is SQIVND (reference sequence). The CDR3 spans 16 residues. V trimming: 2 bases; J trimming: 6 bases; junction bases outside the gene matches: 10. The CDR3 sequence: CASSILTGTGVREQYF. CDR3 nucleotide sequence: TGTGCCAGTAGTATATTGACAGGGACAGGGGTCCGCGAGCAGTACTTC.

The chain joins TRBV7-9 to TRBJ1-1; D possibly corresponds to TRBD1 (6 bases). Trimming pared 4 bases from V and 10 bases from J, leaving 10 bases between. Germline V gives CDR1 SEHNR, CDR2 FQNEAQ (reference sequence). CDR3 length: 11 amino acids. The CDR3 sequence is CASSWTEGAFF. CDR3 bases: TGTGCCAGCAGCTGGACAGAAGGAGCTTTCTTT.

This chain uses TRBV2 with TRBJ1-2, with 8 nucleotides matching TRBD1. Germline assignment: CDR1 SNHLY and CDR2 FYNNEI. After removal of 7 bases from V and 7 bases from J, the junction contained 8 bases not matched to a gene. The CDR3 runs 13 residues. The CDR3 is CASTTDRAGGYTF. CDR3 bases: TGTGCCAGCACTACGGACAGGGCAGGTGGCTACACCTTC.

This clonotype came up many times. The genes are TRBV7-2 and TRBJ2-7; maybe TRBD1 (6 bases). The CDR3 runs to 12 residues. Per germline, CDR1 SGHTA and CDR2 FQGNSA. Trimming removed 6 bases at V and 2 bases at J, with 8 bases between. The CDR3 bases are TGTGCCAGCAGGGGGGCCGCCTACGAGCAGTACTTC. Translated, it gives CASRGAAYEQYF.